The 30 T cell receptor beta chains below come from one sample, sequenced in a study of CD8+CD57+ T cells in acquired aplastic anemia. The sequenced patients had an expansion of CD8+CD57+ cells seen by flow cytometry. TCR beta VDJ and CDR3 were profiled, and genomic DNA was the template. TCRdb used MiXCR to reprocess the reads, holding one entry per CDR3 protein. The sample consists of approximately 130,000 distinct CDR3 sequences, about 60% of them appearing once. Sequencing used sorted CD4+, CD8+, or CD8+CD57+ T cells (not recorded which) from PBMCs. These receptors were taken from a human donor with aplastic anemia.

The chain recombines TRBV19 with TRBJ2-7; TRBD1 might be the D (6 bases). The length of the CDR3 is 12 residues. Trimming took 11 bases from V and 3 from J, leaving 14 bases between them. Germline assignment: CDR1 LNHDA and CDR2 SQIVND (reference sequence). DNA for the CDR3: TGTGCCTGGAGTCCGGACAGCTACGAGCAGTACTTC. It is translated as CAWSPDSYEQYF. The full variable domain, rest sourced from reference TRBV19 and TRBJ2-7, is DGGITQSPKYLFRKEGQNVTLSCEQNLNHDAMYWYRQDPGQGLRLIYYSQIVNDFQKGDIAEGYSVSREKKESFPLTVTSAQKNPTAFYLCAWSPDSYEQYFGPGTRLTVT.

This clonotype was seen many times. The chain employs TRBV3-1 and TRBJ2-5, with 12 bases fitting TRBD2. The CDR3 is 18 amino acids. The V and J ends lost 0 bases and 5 bases, in that order; junction bases with no gene match: 10. The germline V gene has CDR1 LGHDT and CDR2 YNNKEL (reference sequence). The CDR3 sequence: CASSQDSLLAGGWETQYF. The CDR3 bases are TGTGCCAGCAGCCAAGATTCGCTACTAGCGGGAGGATGGGAGACCCAGTACTTC.

The chain joins TRBV7-2 to TRBJ2-7; tentative D call: TRBD1 (6 bases). The V and J ends lost 1 base and 3 bases respectively, with 10 bases between them. The CDR3 is 14 amino acids. The germline V gene encodes CDR1 SGHTA and CDR2 FQGNSA. This CDR3 reads CASSLGPQGYEQYF. The CDR3 bases are TGTGCCAGCAGCTTAGGTCCACAGGGCTACGAGCAGTACTTC. The full variable domain, in which reference TRBV7-2 and TRBJ2-7 provide the parts outside the CDR3, is GAGVSQSPSNKVTEKGKDVELRCDPISGHTALYWYRQSLGQGLEFLIYFQGNSAPDKSGLPSDRFSAERTGGSVSTLTIQRTQQEDSAVYLCASSLGPQGYEQYFGPGTRLTVT.

Concerning this clonotype itself: It may be a read error: a sequence one base away is much more abundant. This chain connects TRBV4-3 to TRBJ2-3; maybe TRBD2 (5 bases). The CDR3 contains 16 residues. V lost 0 bases and J 7 bases, leaving 17 bases between the germline ends. Per the germline V gene, CDR1 is LGHNA and CDR2 is YSLEER. CDR3 amino acids: CASSQDRSGNIHTQYF. The CDR3 DNA reads as TGCGCCAGCAGCCAAGATCGCAGCGGCAATATACATACGCAGTATTTT.

The table lists this clonotype with many counts. CDR3 DNA sequence: TGTGCCAGTAGTATTGGAGGCCTATCCTACAATGAGCAGTTCTTC. This codes for CASSIGGLSYNEQFF. The chain employs TRBV19 and TRBJ2-1; perhaps TRBD2 as D (5 bases). From germline, CDR1 is LNHDA and CDR2 SQIVND (reference sequence). This CDR3 has 15 amino acids. The V and J ends lost 3 bases and 1 base respectively, with 10 bases between them.

This rearrangement joins TRBV9 to TRBJ1-1, with 10 positions matching TRBD1. CDR1 and CDR2 (germline): SGDLS, YYNGEE. V was pared by 0 bases and J by 3 bases, with 17 bases of the junction left unmatched. The length of the CDR3 is 20 residues. Written as DNA, the CDR3 is TGTGCCAGCAGCGTAGGACAGGGGGCCTATTTCCGGCTATCGGACACTGAAGCTTTCTTT. As protein: CASSVGQGAYFRLSDTEAFF.

The chain couples TRBV7-2 to TRBJ2-7, with no clear D. The CDR3 length is 14 residues. V was shortened by 7 bases and J by 0 bases, with 13 bases between the two germline ends. Germline CDR1 is SGHTA and CDR2 is FQGNSA. The CDR3, as DNA: TGTGCCAGCAACCCCGACGGACCCTCCTACGAGCAGTACTTC. This gives the protein CASNPDGPSYEQYF.

This clonotype has ten or more counts. The CDR3 nucleotides are TGTGCCACCAGCAGAGATCGTCGAGGTTACGAGCAGTACTTC. This translates into CATSRDRRGYEQYF. This sequence joins TRBV15 and TRBJ2-7, with no clear D. This CDR3 has 14 amino acids. Germline loops: CDR1 LNHNV, CDR2 YYDKDF (reference sequence). V lost 0 bases and J lost 4, with 10 bases in between.

The rearrangement uses TRBV24-1 and TRBJ2-3; 8 bases align to TRBD2. The V gene end was trimmed by 5 bases and the J gene end by 2 bases; junction bases not matched to a gene: 11. Germline lookup yields CDR1 KGHDR and CDR2 SFDVKD. The CDR3 sequence is 17 residues long. The CDR3 DNA reads as TGTGCCACCAGTGGGGCATCGCGGGGGGACGTCACAGATACGCAGTATTTT. Encoded protein: CATSGASRGDVTDTQYF.

The chain carries TRBV24-1 and TRBJ1-4; unclear D gene. The germline V and J ends were trimmed by 9 bases and 4 bases, with 17 bases remaining between them. CDR1 and CDR2 from the germline V gene are KGHDR and SFDVKD. This CDR3 contains 15 residues. This CDR3 reads CATSGGGPGNEKLFF. Here the CDR3 DNA reads TGTGCCACCTCGGGCGGCGGTCCTGGTAATGAAAAACTGTTTTTT.

The genes are TRBV2 and TRBJ1-2; 7 bases are a match to TRBD1. The CDR3 sequence is 12 residues long. Unmatched junction bases numbered 6, after V lost 6 bases and J lost 8 bases. The V gene's germline CDR1 is SNHLY and CDR2 FYNNEI. The CDR3, as DNA: TGTGCCAGCAGGGAGGACAGGTACGGCTACACCTTC. Translated, it gives CASREDRYGYTF.

The CDR3 bases are TGTGCCGGAGGGCGGGAGAGAGCTTTCTTT. Its translation is CAGGRERAFF. The chain couples TRBV30 to TRBJ1-1; no firm D call. The CDR3 sequence is 10 residues long. Germline CDR1 is GTSNPN and CDR2 is SVGIG (reference sequence). The V end was cut by 8 bases, the J end by 10 bases, with 14 bases between.

This chain's CDR3 is CASSSDRGLSEQFF. The CDR3 bases are TGTGCCAGCAGCTCAGACAGGGGGCTCAGTGAGCAGTTCTTC. The rearrangement joins TRBV11-2 to TRBJ2-1, with 10 nucleotides matching TRBD1. Germline V gene sequence: CDR1 SGHAT, CDR2 FQNNGV. This CDR3 has 14 residues. V lost 4 bases and J lost 9; bases outside the gene matches: 6.

As for this clonotype: The germline gene is not matched at one end of the junction; a read error may be the cause. The chain joins TRBV29-1 to TRBJ2-1; tentative D call: TRBD1 (6 bases). CDR1 and CDR2 from the germline V gene are SQVTM and ANQGSEA. This CDR3 contains 13 residues. CDR3 residues: CSVEVTRGNEQFF. Here the CDR3 DNA reads TGCAGCGTGGAAGTCACCAGGGGAAATGAGCAGTTCTTC.

V is TRBV7-3 and J is TRBJ1-1; D ambiguous. CDR1 is SGHTA, CDR2 FQGTGA, per germline. This CDR3 has 15 amino acids. The V end was cut by 2 bases, the J end by 1 base, with 11 bases between. CDR3 sequence: CASSLVRATNTEAFF. The CDR3 region has the DNA TGTGCCAGCAGCTTAGTGAGGGCCACGAACACTGAAGCTTTCTTT.

The rearrangement uses TRBV5-1 and TRBJ1-2; tentative D call: TRBD1 (5 bases). V gave up 2 bases and J gave up 7 bases, with 12 bases separating them. The CDR3 covers 13 residues. CDR1 SGHRS and CDR2 YFSETQ come from the germline V gene. The chain's CDR3 is CASSFLPQGGYTF. The CDR3 DNA is TGCGCCAGCAGCTTTCTACCCCAGGGTGGCTACACCTTC.

This clonotype was seen repeatedly, ten times or more. This chain joins TRBV6-5 and TRBJ1-1; TRBD1 might be the D (6 bases). Looked up from germline, CDR1 is MNHEY and CDR2 is SVGAGI. The CDR3 runs to 12 residues. The ends were cut back, 4 bases at V and 11 bases at J, with 14 bases in the middle. CDR3 in amino acids: CASSSGQSSAFF. The CDR3 DNA follows: TGTGCCAGCAGTTCGGGACAAAGCTCGGCTTTCTTT.

The CDR3 reads CASSVVGGEQFF. The CDR3 coding sequence is TGTGCCAGCAGCGTAGTGGGCGGTGAGCAGTTCTTC. The chain joins TRBV9 to TRBJ2-1; D not resolved. CDR1 SGDLS and CDR2 YYNGEE come from the germline V gene. Trimming pared 0 bases from V and 9 bases from J, leaving 7 bases between. The CDR3 runs 12 residues.

The chain combines TRBV10-3 with TRBJ2-3; no definite D call. The V end was cut by 1 base, the J end by 0 bases, with 14 bases between. This CDR3 has 17 residues. Germline V gene sequence: CDR1 ENHRY, CDR2 SYGVKD. DNA of the CDR3: TGTGCCATCAGTGAGTACGAAGGAGACGGGAGCACAGATACGCAGTATTTT. This encodes CAISEYEGDGSTDTQYF.

The count of this clonotype is one. The V and J genes are TRBV24-1 and TRBJ2-1; a possible D gene is TRBD2 (5 bases). Germline V gene sequence: CDR1 KGHDR, CDR2 SFDVKD. The V gene lost 11 bases and the J gene lost 2 bases, with 12 bases spanning the gap. The CDR3 length is 13 residues. In nucleotides, the CDR3 is TGTGCCAGCAGACTTAGCGCCTACAATGAGCAGTTCTTC. It yields the protein CASRLSAYNEQFF.

As regards this clonotype: A much larger clone lies a single base off, so this may be a read error. The V and J genes are TRBV10-3 and TRBJ2-7, with no clear D. Per germline, CDR1 ENHRY and CDR2 SYGVKD. Trimming stripped 3 bases from V and 0 bases from J, with 9 bases between. CDR3 length: 14 amino acids. The CDR3 coding sequence is TGTGCCATCAGTGAACTCAACCACTCCTACGAGCAGTACTTC. Protein: CAISELNHSYEQYF.

The CDR3 is CATSGGTSGGTYEQYF. In nucleotides, the CDR3 is TGTGCCACCAGTGGTGGGACCTCCGGTGGGACCTACGAGCAGTACTTC. The chain recombines TRBV24-1 with TRBJ2-7; the D gene could be TRBD1 or TRBD2 (5 bases each). Trimming took off 5 bases at V and 2 bases at J, with 18 bases between the two ends. The CDR3 is 16 amino acids. The germline CDR1 and CDR2 sequences are KGHDR and SFDVKD.

The sample holds a few counts of this clonotype. CDR3 protein: CSAKAQGGQFF. CDR3 coding DNA: TGCAGTGCTAAGGCCCAGGGAGGGCAGTTCTTC. The rearrangement joins TRBV20-1 to TRBJ2-1, with D possibly being TRBD2 (6 bases). Trimming cost V 4 bases and J 12 bases, with 13 bases left between them. CDR1 and CDR2 (germline): DFQATT, SNEGSKA (reference sequence). This CDR3 has 11 amino acids.

V is TRBV5-1 and J is TRBJ2-2, with D perhaps being TRBD1 or TRBD2 (5 bases each). The germline V gene encodes CDR1 SGHRS and CDR2 YFSETQ. With 0 bases removed from V and 6 bases from J, the gap between germline ends came to 12 bases. CDR3 length: 15 amino acids. CDR3 in amino acids: CASSLVGVTPGELFF. The CDR3 DNA sequence: TGCGCCAGCAGCTTGGTGGGGGTGACCCCCGGGGAGCTGTTTTTT.

This chain connects TRBV19 to TRBJ1-6, with unresolved D. The CDR3 sequence is 16 residues long. Per germline, CDR1 LNHDA and CDR2 SQIVND (reference sequence). V shed 10 bases and J shed 0 bases, with 16 bases lying between them. CDR3 sequence (DNA): TGTGCCACCTCCGGACGGACGAGCTCCTATAATTCACCCCTCCACTTT. Residues: CATSGRTSSYNSPLHF.

The chain is built from TRBV7-9 and TRBJ1-1; D gene ambiguous. Trimming removed 5 bases at V and 7 bases at J, with 8 bases between. Germline CDR1 SEHNR, CDR2 FQNEAQ (reference sequence). The CDR3 has 11 amino acids. The CDR3 bases are TGTGCCAGCAGCAACCGAGGTGAAGCTTTCTTT. This gives the protein CASSNRGEAFF.

This clonotype has a single count. This chain uses TRBV20-1 with TRBJ1-5; 8 bases match TRBD1. The CDR3 is 14 amino acids. Trimming at V came to 5 bases and at J to 6 bases, leaving 9 bases not matched to a gene. Germline lookup yields CDR1 DFQATT and CDR2 SNEGSKA (reference sequence). CDR3 bases: TGCAGTGCTGCTGGGCAGGGGGCGAGTCAGCCCCAGCATTTT. Translation gives CSAAGQGASQPQHF.

The chain has TRBV11-2 and TRBJ2-7; perhaps TRBD2 as D (5 bases). The length of the CDR3 is 13 residues. Germline V gene sequence: CDR1 SGHAT, CDR2 FQNNGV. V gave up 0 bases and J gave up 9 bases, with 12 bases separating them. CDR3 bases: TGTGCCAGCAGCTTAGAATGGGGAGCCCCGCAGTACTTC. It yields the protein CASSLEWGAPQYF. Full variable domain (rest looked up from reference TRBV11-2 and TRBJ2-7): EAGVAQSPRYKIIEKRQSVAFWCNPISGHATLYWYQQILGQGPKLLIQFQNNGVVDDSQLPKDRFSAERLKGVDSTLKIQPAKLEDSAVYLCASSLEWGAPQYFGPGTRLTVT.

The rearrangement uses TRBV20-1 and TRBJ1-2, with 7 bases aligning to TRBD1. Germline CDR1 reads DFQATT; CDR2 reads SNEGSKA (reference sequence). This CDR3 has 11 residues. The junction had 5 bases not matched to a gene; V was cut back by 6 bases and J by 7 bases. CDR3 bases: TGCAGTGCCAAGACAGGGAGTGGCTACACCTTC. Its protein product is CSAKTGSGYTF.

This chain links TRBV11-2 with TRBJ1-1; 7 bases fit TRBD1. This CDR3 is built from 20 residues. V shed 5 bases, J shed 4 bases, and the junction held 25 bases outside the gene matches. Per germline, CDR1 SGHAT and CDR2 FQNNGV. CDR3 coding DNA: TGTGCCAGCAGCCACCCCACAGAAATGTACACAGGGGAGGGGATCACTGAAGCTTTCTTT. As protein: CASSHPTEMYTGEGITEAFF.